This TCR beta chain was found in a study of T-cell memory formation after mild COVID-19. Overall study results and limits: Most CD4+ clones that shrank were in CM and EM, while CD8+ ones turned up in EMRA. Memory cells collected pre-infection included some clones that later responded, suggesting cross-reactive memory joined.

About this clonotype itself: The antigen remains unidentified.

TCRdb reanalysed the 5' RACE reads using MiXCR and keeps one entry per CDR3 protein. The repertoire includes 400,000 to 550,000 distinct CDR3 sequences, 20% to 30% of them detected once, and around 12% sits in the top ten. The J segment lost 8 bases and the V segment lost 0 bases, leaving 5 bases of the junction unmatched. The V gene's germline CDR1 is DFQATT and CDR2 SNEGSKA (reference sequence). CDR3 length: 13 residues. The J gene is TRBJ2-7, the V gene TRBV20-1, with 9 nucleotides matching TRBD1. This receptor was taken from an adult woman who had mild COVID-19 (a few samples of this study predate the infection). Cell type and time point are not known. What was sequenced was PBMCs or a T cell subset sorted from them (not recorded which). In DNA form, the CDR3 reads TGCAGTGCTAGAGACCGGGACAGGGATCAGCAGTACTTC. This translates into CSARDRDRDQQYF.